This T cell receptor (beta chain) was identified during a study of cytomegalovirus exposure and HLA in healthy donors. Germline CDR1 WSHSY, CDR2 SAAADI. The CDR3 consists of 14 residues. The PCR used 60 Vbeta and 13 Jbeta primers. Sequenced by immunoSEQ multiplex PCR; TCRdb stores in-frame clones only, minus some. This table lists approximately 140,000 clones. The chain employs TRBV10-2 and TRBJ2-5; 7 positions match TRBD1. Judging by the DNA end, TRBJ2-7 fits better; the J call may be wrong. Sample: PBMCs. This TCR came from a woman aged 35 to 49 in good health and CMV-seronegative. CDR3 sequence: CASRTGQSSYEQYF. CDR3 nucleotides: TGCGCCAGCAGGACGGGACAGTCATCCTACGAGCAGTACTTC.